This T cell receptor (beta chain) was documented in a study of cytomegalovirus exposure and HLA in healthy donors. Notes on the study in general: Per published reports, the classifier diagnosed cytomegalovirus status with high specificity and sensitivity.

The PCR made use of 60 Vbeta and 13 Jbeta primers. Original methodology: Later, an analysis found approximately 80 million unique TCR beta chains, and some 10 million of these were shared. The table came from immunoSEQ multiplex PCR; TCRdb's copy has only in-frame clones and leaves some out. V and J calls and clone size are given by that table; D and trimming were obtained from the DNA. The data contain approximately 100,000 clones, about 75% of them singletons. The V gene's germline CDR1 is MNHNS and CDR2 SASEGT. The CDR3 runs to 14 residues. The V end was cut by 5 bases, the J end by 3 bases, with 14 bases between. A remark on this clone: The antigen is undetermined.

This clonotype was sampled from a man in his forties or fifties in good health and CMV-seronegative. The chain carries TRBV6-1 and TRBJ2-7; TRBD1 is a possible D gene (6 bases). The sample consisted of PBMCs. CDR3 protein: CASSLLRTDYEQYF. CDR3 in DNA: TGTGCCAGCAGTCTACTAAGGACAGACTACGAGCAGTACTTC.